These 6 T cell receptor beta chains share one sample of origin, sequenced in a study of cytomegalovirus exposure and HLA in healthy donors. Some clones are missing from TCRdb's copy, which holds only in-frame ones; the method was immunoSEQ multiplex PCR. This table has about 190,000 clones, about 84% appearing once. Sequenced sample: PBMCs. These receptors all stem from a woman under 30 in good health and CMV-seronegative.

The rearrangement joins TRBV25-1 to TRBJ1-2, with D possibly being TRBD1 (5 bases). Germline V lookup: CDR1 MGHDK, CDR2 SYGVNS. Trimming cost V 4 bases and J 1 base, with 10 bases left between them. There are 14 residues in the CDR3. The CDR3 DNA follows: TGTGCCAGCAGTGGATCCAGGGTTAACTATGGCTACACCTTC. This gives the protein CASSGSRVNYGYTF.

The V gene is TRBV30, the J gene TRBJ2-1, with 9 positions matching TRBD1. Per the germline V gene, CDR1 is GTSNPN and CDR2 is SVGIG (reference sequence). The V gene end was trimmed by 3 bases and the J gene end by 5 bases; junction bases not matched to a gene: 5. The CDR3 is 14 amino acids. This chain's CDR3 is CAWSTGGPDNEQFF. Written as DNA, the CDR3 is TGTGCCTGGAGCACAGGGGGCCCCGACAATGAGCAGTTCTTC.

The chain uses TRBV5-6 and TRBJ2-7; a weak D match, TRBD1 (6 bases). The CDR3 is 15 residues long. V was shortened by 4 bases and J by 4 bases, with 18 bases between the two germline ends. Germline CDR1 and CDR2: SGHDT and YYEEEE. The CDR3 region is CASSRVGQTIYEQYF. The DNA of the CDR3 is TGTGCCAGCAGCCGGGTAGGACAGACAATTTACGAGCAGTACTTC.

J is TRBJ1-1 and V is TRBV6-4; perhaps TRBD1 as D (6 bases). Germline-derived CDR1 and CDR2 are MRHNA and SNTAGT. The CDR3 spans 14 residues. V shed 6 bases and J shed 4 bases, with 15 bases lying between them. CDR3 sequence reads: CASREQADSTEAFF. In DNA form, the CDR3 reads TGTGCCAGCAGAGAACAGGCGGACAGCACTGAAGCTTTCTTT.

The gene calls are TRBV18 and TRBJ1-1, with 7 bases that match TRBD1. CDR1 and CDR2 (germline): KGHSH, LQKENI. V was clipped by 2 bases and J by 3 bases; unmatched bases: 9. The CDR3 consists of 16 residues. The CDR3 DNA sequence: TGTGCCAGCTCACCATATATAGGGGGCGCGGACACTGAAGCTTTCTTT. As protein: CASSPYIGGADTEAFF.

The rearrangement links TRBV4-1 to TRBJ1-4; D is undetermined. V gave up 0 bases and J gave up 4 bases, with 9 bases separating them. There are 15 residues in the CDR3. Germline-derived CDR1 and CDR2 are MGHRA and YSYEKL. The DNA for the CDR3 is TGCGCCAGCAGCCAAGATCGAGGAATTAATGAAAAACTGTTTTTT. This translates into CASSQDRGINEKLFF.